Listed here is a single T cell receptor (beta chain). One end of the junction is discordant with germline, which a read error may explain. TCR beta cDNA was reverse-transcribed from approximately 0.45 ug of total RNA. The reaction used a constant-region primer and ProtoScript II reverse transcriptase. Libraries covering TCR beta were generated through three nested multiplex PCR rounds (using a slightly modified ARM-PCR). Rounds one and two of PCR, each of 10 cycles, were primed with TRBV1-TRBV30 forward primers and a C-beta reverse primer. From the multiplex PCR reads, TCRdb called clonotypes with MiXCR, one entry per CDR3 protein. The table has under 110,000 distinct CDR3 sequences, around two thirds seen once; the top ten hold approximately 12%. The germline V gene has CDR1 MDHEN and CDR2 SYDVKM. The length of the CDR3 is 13 residues. This sample was included in a study of tumor-infiltrating lymphocytes in primary liver carcinoma. Study-wide background: Samples gave roughly 3.5 to 7.5 million productive TCRbeta reads, similar across tissue types.

Investigators took RNA and DNA out together from approximately 22-30 mg of unsorted bulk tissue. Treatment of the patients' primary liver carcinoma consisted of surgical resection. The genes are TRBV28 and TRBJ2-1; 9 bases match TRBD2. The sequence was obtained from a woman aged 60-70 years with primary liver carcinoma and hepatitis B virus infection. Source material: liver tumor tissue from sampling region 2. Subset in this sample: tumor region T2, inferior pole. The CDR3 reads CASRAGGYNVQFF. The CDR3 coding sequence is TGTGCCAGCCGAGCGGGAGGTTACAATGTGCAGTTCTTC.